This passage covers 18 T cell receptor beta chains from one sample sequenced in a study of vaccination effects on CD4 cells after COVID-19. For these receptors, no antigen is known. On day 10 of culture, CD4+ T cells were separated out. Repertoires were generated with immunoSEQ multiplex PCR, while TCRdb's copy carries only in-frame clones and drops some. The sample consists of about 74,000 clones, around 77% of them appearing once. The source material was CD4+ T cells from PBMCs cultured without peptide, sampled before COVID-19 vaccination. Every receptor here comes from a human donor who received a COVID-19 vaccine.

The rearrangement links TRBV6-6 to TRBJ2-5; D gene ambiguous. Germline V gene lookup returns CDR1 MNHNY and CDR2 SVGAGI (reference sequence). With 2 bases removed from V and 0 bases from J, the gap between germline ends came to 7 bases. CDR3 size: 14 residues. For the CDR3, the DNA is TGTGCCAGCAGTTACCGTGGATACCAAGAGACCCAGTACTTC. Protein sequence: CASSYRGYQETQYF.

This clone is a singleton in its sample. The chain employs TRBV27 and TRBJ1-6; no reliable D call. This CDR3 has 14 amino acids. Trimming removed 3 bases at V and 9 bases at J, with 12 bases between. Germline V CDR1 and CDR2: MNHEY, SMNVEV (reference sequence). CDR3 coding DNA: TGTGCCAGCAGTTTCTCTGGAGGTATTTCACCCCTCCACTTT. It specifies CASSFSGGISPLHF.

The genes are TRBV6-5 and TRBJ2-2; 7 nucleotides match TRBD1. Germline CDR1 and CDR2: MNHEY and SVGAGI. V dropped 2 bases and J dropped 3; count of bases not matched to a gene: 6. The CDR3 runs 16 residues. The CDR3 region has the DNA TGTGCCAGCAGTTACGTGGCAGGGGGAGACACCGGGGAGCTGTTTTTT. Amino acids: CASSYVAGGDTGELFF.

The chain is built from TRBV2 and TRBJ1-4; no firm D call. This CDR3 comprises 13 residues. Looked up from germline, CDR1 is SNHLY and CDR2 is FYNNEI. The V end was cut by 5 bases, the J end by 7 bases, with 11 bases between. The CDR3 sequence is CASSSLASEKLFF. In nucleotides, the CDR3 is TGTGCCAGCAGTTCCTTAGCGAGTGAAAAACTGTTTTTT.

This clone was seen more than once but under ten times. J is TRBJ1-2 and V is TRBV2; D remains unclear. From germline, CDR1 is SNHLY and CDR2 FYNNEI. V lost 5 bases to trimming and J lost 7 bases, with 14 bases between them. CDR3 length: 13 residues. The CDR3 reads CASSSKVDLGYTF. CDR3 nucleotides: TGTGCCAGCAGTTCTAAGGTGGACCTTGGCTACACCTTC.

The chain has TRBV9 and TRBJ1-5, with D maybe TRBD1 (6 bases). Trimming removed 3 bases from V and 6 bases from J, with 19 bases in between. The CDR3 spans 16 residues. Germline CDR1 reads SGDLS; CDR2 reads YYNGEE. The CDR3 region is CASSADGGASGQPQHF. CDR3 DNA sequence: TGTGCCAGCAGCGCCGACGGGGGGGCAAGTGGTCAGCCCCAGCATTTT.

The chain combines TRBV7-3 with TRBJ2-1; 10 positions agree with TRBD2. CDR3 length: 16 residues. V shed 2 bases and J 9 bases; nucleotides not matched to a gene: 10. Germline V gene data show CDR1 as SGHTA and CDR2 as FQGTGA. The CDR3 DNA sequence: TGTGCCAGCAGCTTAGGGGGTTCGGGACTAGCGTTTGAGCAGTTCTTC. Protein sequence: CASSLGGSGLAFEQFF. Based on the CDR3 plus reference TRBV7-3 and TRBJ2-1, the full variable domain is GAGVSQTPSNKVTEKGKYVELRCDPISGHTALYWYRQSLGQGPEFLIYFQGTGAADDSGLPNDRFFAVRPEGSVSTLKIQRTERGDSAVYLCASSLGGSGLAFEQFFGPGTRLTVL.

The J gene is TRBJ2-5, the V gene TRBV10-1; TRBD2 matches 13 bases. The V gene's germline CDR1 is WNHNN and CDR2 SYGVQD (reference sequence). The CDR3 consists of 16 residues. The ends lost 0 bases at V and 4 bases at J; junction bases unmatched: 2. CDR3 in DNA: TGCGCCAGCAGTGAGTCAACTAGCGGGGGGGGAGAGACCCAGTACTTC. It is translated as CASSESTSGGGETQYF.

V gene TRBV5-1 combines with J gene TRBJ1-1; 8 bases are a match to TRBD1. V shed 4 bases and J 6 bases; nucleotides not matched to a gene: 14. Germline V CDR1 and CDR2: SGHRS, YFSETQ. The CDR3 totals 16 residues. This CDR3 reads CASSPGTGGLFSEAFF. The CDR3 DNA is TGCGCCAGCAGCCCAGGGACAGGTGGTCTCTTTTCTGAAGCTTTCTTT. The variable domain in full, completed from reference TRBV5-1 and TRBJ1-1, reads KAGVTQTPRYLIKTRGQQVTLSCSPISGHRSVSWYQQTPGQGLQFLFEYFSETQRNKGNFPGRFSGRQFSNSRSEMNVSTLELGDSALYLCASSPGTGGLFSEAFFGQGTRLTVV.

V and J are TRBV10-1 and TRBJ1-1; perhaps TRBD1 as D (5 bases). The CDR3 sequence is 15 residues long. V was pared by 2 bases and J by 0 bases, with 10 bases between. Germline V gene lookup returns CDR1 WNHNN and CDR2 SYGVQD (reference sequence). The CDR3 DNA follows: TGCGCCAGCAGTGAGATCGCAGGGTTGAACACTGAAGCTTTCTTT. Residues: CASSEIAGLNTEAFF.

This sequence joins TRBV6-9 and TRBJ2-5; weak D call: TRBD1 (6 bases). Looked up from germline, CDR1 is MNHGY and CDR2 is SVAAGI. The CDR3 has 13 residues. Trimming cost V 3 bases and J 3 bases, with 8 bases left between them. DNA for the CDR3: TGTGCCAGCAGTTACGACAGGAAAGAGACCCAGTACTTC. The encoded protein is CASSYDRKETQYF.

V is TRBV15 and J is TRBJ2-2; D not resolved. Trimming cost V 0 bases and J 3 bases, with 2 bases left between them. Germline V lookup: CDR1 LNHNV, CDR2 YYDKDF (reference sequence). The CDR3 is 13 amino acids. This chain's CDR3 is CATSREYTGELFF. The CDR3 DNA reads TGTGCCACCAGCAGAGAATACACCGGGGAGCTGTTTTTT.

V is TRBV9 and J is TRBJ2-1, with 7 bases matching TRBD1. The germline V gene has CDR1 SGDLS and CDR2 YYNGEE. There are 16 residues in the CDR3. With 1 base clipped from V and 2 bases from J, the junction kept 6 bases outside the gene matches. The CDR3 here is CASSVLPGQTYNEQFF. CDR3 DNA: TGTGCCAGCAGCGTATTACCGGGACAGACCTACAATGAGCAGTTCTTC.

This clone was seen a single time. The gene calls are TRBV5-1 and TRBJ2-2; D call uncertain. V lost 1 base, J lost 6 bases, and 10 bases lay in between. Per the germline V gene, CDR1 is SGHRS and CDR2 is YFSETQ. This CDR3 is built from 14 residues. In nucleotides, the CDR3 is TGCGCCAGCAGCTTGTATTGGTCGGCCGGGGAGCTGTTTTTT. This encodes CASSLYWSAGELFF.

In its sample, this clone was seen once. The chain is built from TRBV7-2 and TRBJ1-5; D gene unclear. Germline CDR1 and CDR2: SGHTA and FQGNSA. V dropped 2 bases and J dropped 5 bases, with 7 bases sitting between them. The CDR3 contains 13 residues. CDR3 DNA: TGTGCCAGCAGCTTAAGGCTGGATCAGCCCCAGCATTTT. This sequence encodes CASSLRLDQPQHF.

J is TRBJ2-1 and V is TRBV9, with 11 bases identical to TRBD2. Germline CDR1 is SGDLS and CDR2 is YYNGEE. The CDR3 covers 16 residues. V was pared by 2 bases and J by 2 bases, with 3 bases of the junction left unmatched. This CDR3 reads CASSVTSGVTYNEQFF. CDR3 nucleotide sequence: TGTGCCAGCAGCGTGACTAGCGGGGTCACCTACAATGAGCAGTTCTTC.

V gene TRBV2 combines with J gene TRBJ2-3, with TRBD2 identical over 8 bases. V was clipped by 1 base and J by 10 bases; unmatched bases: 10. In germline, CDR1 is SNHLY, CDR2 FYNNEI. The CDR3 runs 15 residues. The chain's CDR3 is CASSEGTSLGRAQYF. The CDR3 coding sequence is TGTGCCAGCAGTGAAGGGACTAGCCTGGGACGGGCGCAGTATTTT. Complete variable domain (other parts from reference TRBV2 and TRBJ2-3): EPEVTQTPSHQVTQMGQEVILRCVPISNHLYFYWYRQILGQKVEFLVSFYNNEISEKSEIFDDQFSVERPDGSNFTLKIRSTKLEDSAMYFCASSEGTSLGRAQYFGPGTRLTVL.

This clone showed up just a few times. This chain's CDR3 is CASSSPRGGRGNEKLFF. CDR3 DNA: TGTGCCAGCAGTTCGCCTCGGGGGGGCAGGGGTAATGAAAAACTGTTTTTT. The chain couples TRBV28 to TRBJ1-4, with D tentatively TRBD1 (6 bases). The CDR3 runs 17 residues. Germline CDR1 reads MDHEN; CDR2 reads SYDVKM. The V and J ends lost 4 bases and 4 bases respectively, with 19 bases between them.